These 24 T cell receptor beta chains share one sample of origin, sequenced in a study of follicular helper T cells after annual influenza vaccination. Assay: immunoSEQ multiplex PCR; the TCRdb copy retains only in-frame clones and omits some. The table shows thousands of clones, with approximately 80% occurring only once. The time point is: 2014-2015 season, pre-vaccination. The material was CXCR5+ CD38- circulating T follicular helper cells from blood, obtained on the day of influenza vaccination. Subset reported: circulating Tfh, non-naive CD4+CXCR5+PD-1+ (ICOS+CD38+ or ICOS-CD38-). All receptors derive from an adult who received the influenza vaccine.

The chain employs TRBV18 and TRBJ1-5; D uncertain. The CDR3 is 13 amino acids. V lost 3 bases to trimming and J lost 5 bases, with 8 bases between them. In germline, CDR1 is KGHSH, CDR2 LQKENI. CDR3 DNA: TGTGCCAGCTCACCCGGATCAGATCAGCCCCAGCATTTT. Its translation: CASSPGSDQPQHF. Looking up the rest from reference TRBV18 and TRBJ1-5 gives the full variable domain: NAGVMQNPRHLVRRRGQEARLRCSPMKGHSHVYWYRQLPEEGLKFMVYLQKENIIDESGMPKERFSAEFPKEGPSILRIQQVVRGDSAAYFCASSPGSDQPQHFGDGTRLSIL.

The chain has TRBV11-2 and TRBJ1-2, with D tentatively TRBD1 (5 bases). Germline CDR1 is SGHAT and CDR2 is FQNNGV. The CDR3 runs to 15 residues. V was shortened by 4 bases and J by 5 bases, with 17 bases between the two germline ends. CDR3 loop: CASSSDLGGGYGYTF. The CDR3 coding sequence is TGTGCCAGCAGCTCCGACCTCGGGGGGGGGTATGGCTACACCTTC.

This clone came up a few times. The chain links TRBV19 to TRBJ2-7; 9 nucleotides line up with TRBD2. This CDR3 is built from 14 residues. The V gene end was trimmed by 5 bases and the J gene end by 6 bases; junction bases not matched to a gene: 8. CDR1 is LNHDA and CDR2 is SQIVND in the germline V gene (reference sequence). The CDR3 here is CASSDSGSLVEQYF. CDR3 coding DNA: TGTGCCAGTAGTGATAGCGGGAGCTTGGTCGAGCAGTACTTC. The full variable domain, rest sourced from reference TRBV19 and TRBJ2-7, is DGGITQSPKYLFRKEGQNVTLSCEQNLNHDAMYWYRQDPGQGLRLIYYSQIVNDFQKGDIAEGYSVSREKKESFPLTVTSAQKNPTAFYLCASSDSGSLVEQYFGPGTRLTVT.

This clone was detected a few times. The chain links TRBV2 to TRBJ1-2; no clear D gene. The CDR3 sequence is 11 residues long. V lost 11 bases, J lost 8 bases, and 15 bases lay in between. The germline CDR1 and CDR2 sequences are SNHLY and FYNNEI. The CDR3 sequence is CAQSGVMGYTF. The CDR3, as DNA: TGTGCCCAAAGCGGGGTAATGGGCTACACCTTC.

This clone has only a few counts. The chain carries TRBV2 and TRBJ1-2; D remains ambiguous. Germline values: CDR1 SNHLY, CDR2 FYNNEI. The CDR3 is made up of 13 amino acids. The V gene lost 1 base and the J gene lost 8 bases, with 11 bases spanning the gap. The CDR3 spells CASSEGQPGGYTF. The DNA of the CDR3 is TGTGCCAGCAGTGAAGGGCAGCCGGGAGGCTACACCTTC. Filled out from reference TRBV2 and TRBJ1-2, the complete variable domain reads EPEVTQTPSHQVTQMGQEVILRCVPISNHLYFYWYRQILGQKVEFLVSFYNNEISEKSEIFDDQFSVERPDGSNFTLKIRSTKLEDSAMYFCASSEGQPGGYTFGSGTRLTVV.

V is TRBV4-3 and J is TRBJ2-1, with a possible D match to TRBD2 (5 bases). The CDR3 consists of 13 residues. Germline V lookup: CDR1 LGHNA, CDR2 YSLEER. The V and J ends lost 0 bases and 9 bases respectively, with 9 bases between them. The CDR3: CASSQDGLGEQFF. The CDR3 DNA follows: TGCGCCAGCAGCCAAGATGGACTGGGTGAGCAGTTCTTC.

The chain uses TRBV19 and TRBJ2-2, with TRBD2 identical over 10 bases. The germline V gene has CDR1 LNHDA and CDR2 SQIVND (reference sequence). This CDR3 is 15 amino acids long. V lost 6 bases to trimming and J lost 4 bases; unmatched junction nucleotides: 5. The CDR3 loop is CASSLAGEGTGELFF. CDR3 sequence (DNA): TGTGCCAGTAGCCTAGCGGGAGAGGGCACCGGGGAGCTGTTTTTT.

This sequence joins TRBV5-6 and TRBJ1-6, with a possible D match to TRBD1 (6 bases). CDR1 is SGHDT, CDR2 YYEEEE, per germline. This CDR3 is built from 17 residues. V was clipped by 4 bases and J by 8 bases, with 22 bases between them. Here the CDR3 reads CASSTSLRGSWDSPLHF. The CDR3 region has the DNA TGTGCCAGCAGCACCTCGTTAAGGGGGAGTTGGGATTCACCCCTCCACTTT.

The chain couples TRBV5-1 to TRBJ2-1; D is possibly TRBD1 (5 bases). The germline V and J ends were trimmed by 0 bases and 0 bases, with 7 bases remaining between them. This CDR3 has 15 residues. Germline lookup yields CDR1 SGHRS and CDR2 YFSETQ. Here the CDR3 reads CASSLDRSSYNEQFF. The DNA for the CDR3 is TGCGCCAGCAGCTTGGACAGGAGCTCCTACAATGAGCAGTTCTTC.

This chain links TRBV20-1 with TRBJ1-1; TRBD1 matches 7 bases. Germline V CDR1 and CDR2: DFQATT, SNEGSKA (reference sequence). The CDR3 runs to 10 residues. The CDR3 nucleotides read TGCTCGACAGGGAAGACTGAAGCTTTCTTT. Its translation: CSTGKTEAFF.

The chain links TRBV5-1 to TRBJ2-5; a possible D gene is TRBD1 (5 bases). This CDR3 region has 14 residues. Trimming cost V 2 bases and J 1 base, with 9 bases left between them. Germline assignment: CDR1 SGHRS and CDR2 YFSETQ. The CDR3 coding sequence is TGCGCCAGCAGCTTAGGGGTGTCCCAAGAGACCCAGTACTTC. Translated: CASSLGVSQETQYF.

CDR3: CASSVTLAGVRDTQYF. For the CDR3, the DNA is TGTGCCAGCAGCGTAACGCTAGCGGGAGTACGAGATACGCAGTATTTT. The rearrangement joins TRBV9 to TRBJ2-3; 10 bases fit TRBD2. CDR3 size: 16 residues. V was clipped by 1 base and J by 5 bases; unmatched bases: 7. Germline-derived CDR1 and CDR2 are SGDLS and YYNGEE.

This clone is a singleton in its sample. The J gene is TRBJ1-4, the V gene TRBV6-1; D is perhaps TRBD1 (6 bases). The V end was cut by 3 bases, the J end by 10 bases, with 9 bases between. CDR3 length: 12 amino acids. Germline V gene lookup returns CDR1 MNHNS and CDR2 SASEGT. The CDR3 loop is CASSDQGRKLFF. The CDR3 DNA reads as TGTGCCAGCAGTGACCAGGGGAGAAAACTGTTTTTT.

The chain has TRBV5-6 and TRBJ2-1; TRBD2 agrees at 8 bases. CDR1 and CDR2 from the germline V gene are SGHDT and YYEEEE. With V trimmed by 2 bases and J by 4 bases, 5 bases remained unmatched. This CDR3 comprises 15 residues. CDR3 amino acids: CASSLAGVHYNEQFF. CDR3 nucleotides: TGTGCCAGCAGCTTAGCGGGGGTCCATTACAATGAGCAGTTCTTC.

The V call is TRBV18, the J call TRBJ1-5, with 7 bases lining up with TRBD1. Germline assignment: CDR1 KGHSH and CDR2 LQKENI. CDR3 size: 14 residues. J gave up 4 bases and V 8 bases, and 8 bases lay outside the gene matches. In DNA, the CDR3 is TGTGCCAGCACCGCTGGGACAGTGAATCAGCCCCAGCATTTT. Translation: CASTAGTVNQPQHF.

V gene TRBV19 combines with J gene TRBJ2-3; 7 bases fit TRBD2. The CDR3 loop spans 16 amino acids. In germline, CDR1 is LNHDA, CDR2 SQIVND (reference sequence). The junction had 9 bases not matched to a gene; V was cut back by 6 bases and J by 0 bases. The CDR3 nucleotides are TGTGCCAGTAGCCCCTTAGGGAGGGGAAGCACAGATACGCAGTATTTT. This codes for CASSPLGRGSTDTQYF.

The chain employs TRBV27 and TRBJ1-5; 8 nucleotides agree with TRBD1. Per germline, CDR1 MNHEY and CDR2 SMNVEV (reference sequence). The CDR3 has 15 amino acids. The V segment lost 4 bases and the J segment 6 bases; nucleotides outside the gene matches: 8. The CDR3 loop is CASSSSGGRIQPQHF. CDR3 coding DNA: TGTGCCAGCAGTTCCTCAGGGGGCCGTATTCAGCCCCAGCATTTT.

This rearrangement joins TRBV18 to TRBJ2-1; tentatively, D is TRBD1 (6 bases). Germline V gene sequence: CDR1 KGHSH, CDR2 LQKENI. The CDR3 length is 14 residues. Trimming stripped 6 bases from V and 4 bases from J, with 13 bases between. This CDR3 is CASSRDTAYNEQFF. The CDR3 nucleotides are TGTGCCAGCTCCAGGGACACAGCTTACAATGAGCAGTTCTTC.

This clone has just one count. V and J are TRBV6-6 and TRBJ2-3; TRBD2 matches at 11 bases. Germline V gene lookup returns CDR1 MNHNY and CDR2 SVGAGI (reference sequence). This CDR3 is 15 amino acids long. V lost 6 bases, J lost 5 bases, and 7 bases stayed unmatched. CDR3 sequence reads: CASSKLAGEVDTQYF. CDR3 nucleotide sequence: TGTGCCAGCAGCAAACTAGCGGGGGAGGTAGATACGCAGTATTTT.

The chain uses TRBV6-6 and TRBJ1-2; the D gene is possibly TRBD1 (5 bases). Trimming took off 6 bases at V and 3 bases at J, with 8 bases between the two ends. This CDR3 spans 12 amino acids. Germline values: CDR1 MNHNY, CDR2 SVGAGI (reference sequence). The CDR3 sequence: CASRGGDYGYTF. As DNA, the CDR3 is TGTGCCAGCAGGGGGGGGGACTATGGCTACACCTTC.

The chain links TRBV5-1 to TRBJ2-1; no definite D call. CDR3 length: 13 residues. Between the trimmed V and J ends, which lost 0 bases and 8 bases, there was a span of 9 bases. CDR1 and CDR2 (germline): SGHRS, YFSETQ. CDR3 residues: CASSLAPDYEQFF. The CDR3 nucleotides read TGCGCCAGCAGCTTGGCCCCCGATTATGAGCAGTTCTTC.

The genes are TRBV28 and TRBJ2-1, with 8 bases aligning to TRBD1. The CDR3 runs 13 residues. After removal of 8 bases from V and 6 bases from J, the junction contained 6 bases not matched to a gene. Germline CDR1 and CDR2: MDHEN and SYDVKM. This chain's CDR3 is CASSGTGRNEQFF. CDR3 coding DNA: TGTGCCAGCTCCGGGACAGGACGCAATGAGCAGTTCTTC.

The chain uses TRBV2 and TRBJ1-2, with a tentative D call TRBD1 (6 bases). The V end was cut by 8 bases, the J end by 5 bases, with 9 bases between. This CDR3 spans 11 amino acids. Germline values: CDR1 SNHLY, CDR2 FYNNEI. The DNA of the CDR3 is TGTGCCAGCGGGGGCAGGTATGGCTACACCTTC. It codes for CASGGRYGYTF.

The chain couples TRBV20-1 to TRBJ2-7, with D unclear. Germline lookup yields CDR1 DFQATT and CDR2 SNEGSKA (reference sequence). The CDR3 loop spans 11 amino acids. Trimming took 3 bases from V and 1 from J, leaving 4 bases between them. DNA of the CDR3: TGCAGTGCTAGCGAATCCTACGAGCAGTACTTC. As protein: CSASESYEQYF.